The source of this TCR beta chain is a study of blood T cell repertoires in COVID-19. Study at large: Samples came from the United States, Italy and Spain, spanning acute and convalescent COVID-19. PBMCs, B-cell-depleted T cells, or T cells were the source of the cDNA or gDNA that made up the material.

Germline loops: CDR1 GTSNPN, CDR2 SVGIG (reference sequence). The junction had 13 bases not matched to a gene; V was cut back by 2 bases and J by 9 bases. The CDR3 extends over 15 amino acids. Per the study methods: How many nucleated cells were present was estimated from reference gene primer amplification. Data came from immunoSEQ multiplex PCR; TCRdb stores just in-frame clones and leaves some out. For V, J and clone size, that table is used; D and trimming come from the DNA. The table shows about 160,000 clones, with 80% to 90% occurring only once. Sequenced material: peripheral blood. This TCR was recovered from a man aged 35 to 55 with acute or convalescent COVID-19. The chain carries TRBV30 and TRBJ2-1; 7 nucleotides agree with TRBD2. CDR3 sequence reads: CAWSPGSGGGGEQFF. CDR3 nucleotides: TGTGCCTGGAGTCCGGGCTCGGGGGGAGGTGGTGAGCAGTTCTTC. Complete variable domain (other parts from reference TRBV30 and TRBJ2-1): SQTIHQWPATLVQPVGSPLSLECTVEGTSNPNLYWYRQAAGRGLQLLFYSVGIGQISSEVPQNLSASRPQDRQFILSSKKLLLSDSGFYLCAWSPGSGGGGEQFFGPGTRLTVL.